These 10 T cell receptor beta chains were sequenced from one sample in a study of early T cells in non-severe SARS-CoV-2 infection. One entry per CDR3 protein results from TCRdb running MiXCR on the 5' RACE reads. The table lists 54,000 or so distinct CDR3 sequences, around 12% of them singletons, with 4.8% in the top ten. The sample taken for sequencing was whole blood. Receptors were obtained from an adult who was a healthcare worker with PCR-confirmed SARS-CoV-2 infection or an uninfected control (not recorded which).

The DNA of the CDR3 is TGTGCCTGGAACGAGGTCCAGAGTTCACCCCTCCACTTT. The encoded protein is CAWNEVQSSPLHF. The chain joins TRBV30 to TRBJ1-6; D gene unclear. The CDR3 length is 13 residues. V lost 4 bases and J 9 bases, leaving 13 bases between the germline ends. Looked up from germline, CDR1 is GTSNPN and CDR2 is SVGIG (reference sequence).

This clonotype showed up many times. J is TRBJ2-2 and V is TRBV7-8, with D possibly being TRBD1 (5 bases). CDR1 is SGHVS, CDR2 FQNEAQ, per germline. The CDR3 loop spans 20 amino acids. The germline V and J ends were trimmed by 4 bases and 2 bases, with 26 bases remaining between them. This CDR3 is CASSSNRVPLQAKNTGELFF. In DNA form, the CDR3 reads TGTGCCAGCAGCTCTAATCGTGTCCCCCTACAGGCTAAAAACACCGGGGAGCTGTTTTTT.

The CDR3 loop reads CASSLGLAGESEQFF. CDR3 nucleotide sequence: TGTGCCAGCAGTTTAGGGCTAGCGGGAGAGAGTGAGCAGTTCTTC. This chain joins TRBV12-3 or TRBV12-4 and TRBJ2-1; 10 bases agree with TRBD2. The CDR3 is 15 residues long. The V and J ends lost 1 base and 9 bases, in that order; junction bases with no gene match: 6.

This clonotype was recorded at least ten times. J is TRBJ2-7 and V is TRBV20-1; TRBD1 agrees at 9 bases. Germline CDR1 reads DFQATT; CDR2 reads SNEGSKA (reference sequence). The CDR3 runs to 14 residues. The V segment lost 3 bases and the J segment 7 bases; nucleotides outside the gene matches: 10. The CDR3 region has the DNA TGCAGTGCTAGTCTTAGGACAGGGGCCGGTGAGCAGTACTTC. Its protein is CSASLRTGAGEQYF.

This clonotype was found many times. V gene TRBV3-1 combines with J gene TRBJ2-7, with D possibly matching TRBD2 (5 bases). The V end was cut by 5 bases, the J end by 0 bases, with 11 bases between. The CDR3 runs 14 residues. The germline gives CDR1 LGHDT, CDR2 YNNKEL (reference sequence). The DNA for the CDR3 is TGTGCCAGCAGCTACAATCGGGACTCCTACGAGCAGTACTTC. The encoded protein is CASSYNRDSYEQYF.

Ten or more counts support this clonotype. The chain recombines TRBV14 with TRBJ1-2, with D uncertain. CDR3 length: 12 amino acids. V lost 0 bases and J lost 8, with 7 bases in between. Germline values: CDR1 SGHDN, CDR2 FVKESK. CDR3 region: CASSQDSYGYTF. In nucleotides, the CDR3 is TGTGCCAGCAGCCAAGACAGTTACGGCTACACCTTC. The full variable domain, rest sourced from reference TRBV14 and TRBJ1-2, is EAGVTQFPSHSVIEKGQTVTLRCDPISGHDNLYWYRRVMGKEIKFLLHFVKESKQDESGMPNNRFLAERTGGTYSTLKVQPAELEDSGVYFCASSQDSYGYTFGSGTRLTVV.

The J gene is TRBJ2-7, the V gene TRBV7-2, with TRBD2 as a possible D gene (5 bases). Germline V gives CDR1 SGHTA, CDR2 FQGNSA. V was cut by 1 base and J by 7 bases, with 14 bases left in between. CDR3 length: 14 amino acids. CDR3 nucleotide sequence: TGTGCCAGCAGCTTAGACAGAGGGCCCATAGAGCAGTACTTC. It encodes CASSLDRGPIEQYF. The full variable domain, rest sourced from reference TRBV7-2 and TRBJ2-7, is GAGVSQSPSNKVTEKGKDVELRCDPISGHTALYWYRQSLGQGLEFLIYFQGNSAPDKSGLPSDRFSAERTGGSVSTLTIQRTQQEDSAVYLCASSLDRGPIEQYFGPGTRLTVT.

The CDR3 protein is CASRRAGTGLYEQYF. The CDR3 DNA sequence: TGTGCCAGCAGACGAGCCGGGACAGGGCTCTACGAGCAGTACTTC. V is TRBV28 and J is TRBJ2-7; 9 positions agree with TRBD1. The V gene end was trimmed by 6 bases and the J gene end by 3 bases; junction bases not matched to a gene: 9. This CDR3 has 15 amino acids. Germline V gene sequence: CDR1 MDHEN, CDR2 SYDVKM.

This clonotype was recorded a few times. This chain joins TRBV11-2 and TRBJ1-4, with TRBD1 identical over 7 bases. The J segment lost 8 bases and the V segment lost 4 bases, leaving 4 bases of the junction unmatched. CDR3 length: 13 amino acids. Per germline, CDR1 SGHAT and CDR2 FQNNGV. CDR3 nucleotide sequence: TGTGCCAGCAGCTCAATGGACAGGGAAAAACTGTTTTTT. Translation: CASSSMDREKLFF. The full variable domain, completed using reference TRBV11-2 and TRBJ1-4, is EAGVAQSPRYKIIEKRQSVAFWCNPISGHATLYWYQQILGQGPKLLIQFQNNGVVDDSQLPKDRFSAERLKGVDSTLKIQPAKLEDSAVYLCASSSMDREKLFFGSGTQLSVL.

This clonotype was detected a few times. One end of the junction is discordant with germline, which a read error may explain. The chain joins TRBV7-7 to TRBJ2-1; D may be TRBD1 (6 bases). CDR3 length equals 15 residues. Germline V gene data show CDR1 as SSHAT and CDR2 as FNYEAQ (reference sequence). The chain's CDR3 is CASSQTGSSYNEQFF. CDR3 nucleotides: TGTGCTAGCAGCCAAACAGGGAGCTCCTACAATGAGCAGTTCTTC.